This TCR beta chain derives from a study of T cells in Graves' hyperthyroidism and ophthalmopathy. Study information: Peripheral blood was drawn at first diagnosis, prior to all treatment.

RNA transcripts were the template for amplifying TCR beta CDR3 regions. In the first-round RT-PCR of the TCR CDR3, the HTBI primer set was used. In TCRdb, the multiplex PCR reads were re-called with MiXCR into one record per CDR3 protein. The table records 450,000 to 550,000 distinct CDR3 sequences, approximately 25% of them present only once. This clonotype has ten or more counts. Its antigen is undetermined. The CDR3 is 13 amino acids. Between the trimmed V and J ends, which lost 4 bases and 5 bases, there was a span of 15 bases. Germline CDR1 is DFQATT and CDR2 is SNEGSKA (reference sequence). Researchers barred patients who had uncontrolled infection, other autoimmune disease, pregnancy or lactation. Diagnoses were made from clinical symptoms, serum measures (thyroxine and TRAb), thyroid ultrasound and orbital computed tomography. Study-wide results and limits: The model foresaw ophthalmopathy a median roughly 6.6 months prior to onset.

This chain connects TRBV20-1 to TRBJ2-7; D gene unclear. The sequencing sample was made of blood. The TCR originated in a young woman with Graves' ophthalmopathy. CDR3 in DNA: TGCAGTGCTAACCCCGGGCGGTTCGACGAGCAGTACTTC. Translating it yields CSANPGRFDEQYF.